Listed below are T cell receptor beta chains from one sample, sequenced in a study of blood T cells in healthy people across ages. TCRdb reprocessed the 5' RACE reads with MiXCR, giving one entry per CDR3 protein. The sample holds over 600,000 distinct CDR3 sequences, approximately 21% seen once. The source material was blood. The receptors originated from a man between 70 and 80 years old in good health. Both conserved end residues are part of each CDR3. A D gene is named only where the DNA matches it firmly. Clone size is not always given. Where it is, it says once, few, many or a class for expanded clones.

j_gene: TRBJ2-5
abundance: few
v_gene: TRBV29-1
d_gene: TRBD2
CDR3aa: CSVEEFGRAWETQYF
CDR3nt: TGCAGCGTTGAAGAGTTCGGGAGGGCCTGGGAGACCCAGTACTTC

j_gene: TRBJ2-1
abundance: NA
v_gene: TRBV10-3
d_gene: NA
CDR3aa: CAISDLGESQFF
CDR3nt: TGTGCCATCAGTGACCTCGGGGAATCGCAGTTCTTC

j_gene: TRBJ2-5
abundance: many
v_gene: TRBV20-1
d_gene: NA
CDR3aa: CSARDPGRETQYF
CDR3nt: TGCAGTGCTAGAGATCCGGGCAGAGAGACCCAGTACTTC

j_gene: TRBJ2-2
abundance: few
v_gene: TRBV7-7
d_gene: NA
CDR3aa: CASSLGLGGTEELFF
CDR3nt: TGTGCTAGCAGCTTAGGACTTGGGGGGACCGAGGAGCTGTTTTTT

j_gene: TRBJ2-2
abundance: few
v_gene: TRBV6-2/TRBV6-3
d_gene: NA
CDR3aa: CATRPPNTGELFF
CDR3nt: TGTGCCACCAGACCCCCGAACACCGGGGAGCTGTTTTTT

j_gene: TRBJ1-4
abundance: few
v_gene: TRBV20-1
d_gene: TRBD1
CDR3aa: CSAAQGATNEKLFF
CDR3nt: TGCAGTGCAGCACAGGGGGCTACTAATGAAAAACTGTTTTTT

j_gene: TRBJ1-4
abundance: few
v_gene: TRBV28
d_gene: NA
CDR3aa: CASSPSGVPEKLFF
CDR3nt: TGTGCCAGCAGTCCCTCTGGGGTTCCTGAAAAACTGTTTTTT

j_gene: TRBJ1-4
abundance: NA
v_gene: TRBV3-1
d_gene: NA
CDR3aa: CASSLQVGTYEKLFF
CDR3nt: TGTGCCAGCAGCCTTCAGGTGGGGACGTACGAAAAACTGTTTTTT

j_gene: TRBJ2-3
abundance: NA
v_gene: TRBV20-1
d_gene: NA
CDR3aa: CSARDPIRGGEDTQYF
CDR3nt: TGCAGTGCTAGAGACCCCATCAGAGGGGGAGAAGATACGCAGTATTTT

j_gene: TRBJ2-1
abundance: once
v_gene: TRBV27
d_gene: NA
CDR3aa: CASTISGTPYNEQFF
CDR3nt: TGTGCCAGCACCATTTCCGGGACACCCTACAATGAGCAGTTCTTC

j_gene: TRBJ1-1
abundance: NA
v_gene: TRBV19
d_gene: NA
CDR3aa: CASSITRENTEAFF
CDR3nt: TGTGCCAGTAGTATAACCAGGGAGAACACTGAAGCTTTCTTT

j_gene: TRBJ2-3
abundance: NA
v_gene: TRBV20-1
d_gene: NA
CDR3aa: CSVPSPDSAQDTQYF
CDR3nt: TGCAGTGTCCCAAGTCCGGACAGCGCACAAGATACGCAGTATTTT

j_gene: TRBJ2-1
abundance: few
v_gene: TRBV6-2/TRBV6-3
d_gene: TRBD2
CDR3aa: CASRTTSGKTNEQFF
CDR3nt: TGTGCCAGCAGAACGACTAGCGGGAAAACCAATGAGCAGTTCTTC

j_gene: TRBJ2-2
abundance: few
v_gene: TRBV21-1
d_gene: NA
CDR3aa: CASSSQIATGELFF
CDR3nt: TGTGCCAGCAGCTCCCAGATCGCGACCGGGGAGCTGTTTTTT

j_gene: TRBJ2-6
abundance: few
v_gene: TRBV7-3
d_gene: NA
CDR3aa: CASSLDGRISSGANVLTF
CDR3nt: TGTGCCAGCAGCTTAGACGGGCGAATAAGCTCTGGGGCCAACGTCCTGACTTTC

j_gene: TRBJ2-7
abundance: few
v_gene: TRBV20-1
d_gene: NA
CDR3aa: CSVGIAAYEQYF
CDR3nt: TGCAGTGTAGGTATAGCGGCTTACGAGCAGTACTTC